One T cell receptor (beta chain) is described in this entry. The antigen remains undetermined. Once extracted for a subset, genomic DNA was divided evenly among several immunoSEQ plates. Method: immunoSEQ multiplex PCR; TCRdb's copy keeps in-frame clones and lacks some. In the table there are about 2.4 million clones, more than 90% of which are singletons. The data were obtained in a study of shared clonotypes between healthy human individuals. Study results and limitations: The sharing of 4% to 5.5% of naive CD4 clonotypes was seen across several donors. Larger estimated richness was generally seen in naive subsets than in memory subsets. The diversity represented, both genetic and in exposure history, was limited by few donors.

The CDR3 has 14 amino acids. With 4 bases removed from V and 1 base from J, the gap between germline ends came to 9 bases. Germline CDR1 LNHDA, CDR2 SQIVND (reference sequence). Sequencing was carried out using naive CD4+ T cells sorted from blood. Indicated subset: CD45RA+ positively selected. The chain has TRBV19 and TRBJ2-3, with unresolved D. This TCR was recovered from a man younger than 35 in good health. The CDR3 protein is CASSRLIGTDTQYF. CDR3 DNA: TGTGCCAGTAGTAGGCTGATAGGCACAGATACGCAGTATTTT.